This T cell receptor (beta chain) was captured by sequencing in a study of blood T cell repertoires in COVID-19. The repertoire was sequenced with immunoSEQ multiplex PCR; TCRdb's copy has only in-frame clones and lacks some. Among about 49,000 clones listed, approximately 80% were seen once. Trimming shortened V by 3 bases and J by 5 bases, and 12 bases separated the two germline ends. Germline values: CDR1 KGHDR, CDR2 SFDVKD. The CDR3 length is 14 residues. Sequencing was performed on peripheral blood. The chain uses TRBV24-1 and TRBJ2-5; perhaps TRBD2 as D (5 bases). This TCR was sampled from a man between 65 and 85 years old with active or convalescent COVID-19. CDR3 sequence: CATSDTTSIETQYF. The CDR3, as DNA: TGTGCCACCAGTGATACTACTAGTATCGAGACCCAGTACTTC.